Listed here are 27 T cell receptor beta chains from one sample, sequenced in a study of cytomegalovirus exposure and HLA in healthy donors. Generated by immunoSEQ multiplex PCR, the TCRdb table keeps only in-frame clones and is missing some. This sample has some 43,000 clones, with 90% to 95% found just once. Source material: PBMCs. Every receptor here comes from a man between 18 and 35 years old in good health and CMV-seronegative.

The chain carries TRBV6-1 and TRBJ1-4, with a weak D call TRBD1 (5 bases). CDR3 length: 14 residues. V was clipped by 2 bases and J by 4 bases, with 8 bases between them. Germline CDR1 and CDR2: MNHNS and SASEGT. The CDR3 coding sequence is TGTGCCAGCAGTGAACGGACATATAATGAAAAACTGTTTTTT. Translating it yields CASSERTYNEKLFF.

This chain connects TRBV5-8 to TRBJ1-2; D is unresolved. Germline V lookup: CDR1 SGHTS, CDR2 YDEGEE. Trimming removed 2 bases at V and 4 bases at J, with 6 bases between. The CDR3 length is 12 residues. The CDR3 is CASSFQAYGYTF. The DNA of the CDR3 is TGTGCCAGCAGCTTCCAGGCCTATGGCTACACCTTC.

The genes are TRBV2 and TRBJ2-7; D possibly corresponds to TRBD1 (5 bases). Germline V gene lookup returns CDR1 SNHLY and CDR2 FYNNEI. The CDR3 consists of 14 residues. With 2 bases removed from V and 5 bases from J, the gap between germline ends came to 13 bases. The CDR3 sequence: CASSEQGPSDEQYF. In DNA, the CDR3 is TGTGCCAGCAGTGAACAGGGCCCAAGCGACGAGCAGTACTTC.

The CDR3 coding sequence is TGTGCCAGCAGTCCCCAAGAAGCGGGGTCCTACAATGAGCAGTTCTTC. As protein: CASSPQEAGSYNEQFF. The genes are TRBV6-4 and TRBJ2-1; 7 bases line up with TRBD2. The CDR3 is made up of 16 amino acids. Germline CDR1 MRHNA, CDR2 SNTAGT. Trimming took 5 bases from V and 1 from J; bases not matched to a gene: 8.

A note on this clone: The identical CDR3 is also encoded by other nucleotide sequences in the sample. The chain recombines TRBV4-3 with TRBJ2-7; 10 nucleotides align to TRBD1. Trimming took 0 bases from V and 5 from J; bases not matched to a gene: 7. Germline V gene lookup returns CDR1 LGHNA and CDR2 YSLEER. The CDR3 contains 16 residues. The CDR3 DNA sequence: TGCGCCAGCAGCCAAGACCCGGGACAGGGGAACCACGAGCAGTACTTC. Translation: CASSQDPGQGNHEQYF.

The genes are TRBV18 and TRBJ2-3, with 11 bases aligning to TRBD2. After removal of 3 bases from V and 2 bases from J, the junction contained 1 base not matched to a gene. This CDR3 has 15 amino acids. CDR1 is KGHSH, CDR2 LQKENI, per germline. The chain's CDR3 is CASSPTSGDTDTQYF. Written as DNA, the CDR3 is TGTGCCAGCTCACCGACTAGCGGGGACACAGATACGCAGTATTTT.

This clone was counted a single time. The rearrangement links TRBV4-1 to TRBJ2-1, with 12 bases lining up with TRBD2. The V and J ends lost 6 bases and 0 bases, in that order; junction bases with no gene match: 3. CDR1 is MGHRA, CDR2 YSYEKL, per germline. CDR3 length equals 16 residues. The DNA of the CDR3 is TGCGCCAGCAGACCGACTAGCGGGAGCTCCTACAATGAGCAGTTCTTC. Amino acids: CASRPTSGSSYNEQFF.

The V and J genes are TRBV18 and TRBJ2-2; D is unclear. The germline CDR1 and CDR2 sequences are KGHSH and LQKENI. The length of the CDR3 is 16 residues. The V and J ends lost 0 bases and 2 bases respectively, with 10 bases between them. In DNA form, the CDR3 reads TGTGCCAGCTCACCACCGGTTGGAGCAAACACCGGGGAGCTGTTTTTT. This codes for CASSPPVGANTGELFF.

In this sample, this clone turned up once. The chain is built from TRBV2 and TRBJ1-2, with D unresolved. This CDR3 has 13 amino acids. In germline, CDR1 is SNHLY, CDR2 FYNNEI. V lost 6 bases and J lost 0, with 8 bases in between. CDR3 nucleotides: TGTGCCAGCAGGGAGGATCCTAACTATGGCTACACCTTC. This encodes CASREDPNYGYTF.

This chain links TRBV2 with TRBJ2-2; TRBD2 matches at 7 bases. The CDR3 length is 14 residues. Per the germline V gene, CDR1 is SNHLY and CDR2 is FYNNEI. V lost 3 bases, J lost 5 bases, and 3 bases stayed unmatched. This chain's CDR3 is CASSDGGDTGELFF. DNA for the CDR3: TGTGCCAGCAGTGATGGGGGGGATACCGGGGAGCTGTTTTTT.

The rearrangement joins TRBV7-9 to TRBJ2-1, with a tentative D call TRBD2 (5 bases). CDR1 is SEHNR and CDR2 is FQNEAQ in the germline V gene (reference sequence). Trimming removed 2 bases at V and 5 bases at J, with 10 bases between. The CDR3 has 14 amino acids. The CDR3 region has the DNA TGTGCCAGCAGCTTAATCCTAGCAGACAATGAGCAGTTCTTC. It translates to CASSLILADNEQFF. The full variable domain, completed using reference TRBV7-9 and TRBJ2-1, is DTGVSQNPRHKITKRGQNVTFRCDPISEHNRLYWYRQTLGQGPEFLTYFQNEAQLEKSRLLSDRFSAERPKGSFSTLEIQRTEQGDSAMYLCASSLILADNEQFFGPGTRLTVL.

V usage is TRBV5-1 and J usage is TRBJ2-2; 9 bases fit TRBD1. Germline V gene sequence: CDR1 SGHRS, CDR2 YFSETQ. The CDR3 is 16 amino acids. V shed 5 bases, J shed 3 bases, and the junction held 8 bases outside the gene matches. The CDR3 coding sequence is TGCGCCAGCAGATACTACAGGGGGCTATACACCGGGGAGCTGTTTTTT. This translates into CASRYYRGLYTGELFF.

The chain couples TRBV9 to TRBJ1-1; D remains ambiguous. V lost 4 bases to trimming and J lost 0 bases, with 7 bases between them. CDR1 and CDR2 (germline): SGDLS, YYNGEE. The CDR3 runs to 13 residues. DNA of the CDR3: TGTGCCAGCAGCCTCCTTATGAACACTGAAGCTTTCTTT. Amino acid sequence: CASSLLMNTEAFF. Full variable domain (rest looked up from reference TRBV9 and TRBJ1-1): DSGVTQTPKHLITATGQRVTLRCSPRSGDLSVYWYQQSLDQGLQFLIQYYNGEERAKGNILERFSAQQFPDLHSELNLSSLELGDSALYFCASSLLMNTEAFFGQGTRLTVV.

V and J are TRBV7-2 and TRBJ1-4; 11 nucleotides match TRBD1. This CDR3 is 17 amino acids long. The J segment lost 3 bases and the V segment lost 4 bases, leaving 7 bases of the junction unmatched. Germline lookup yields CDR1 SGHTA and CDR2 FQGNSA. CDR3 nucleotide sequence: TGTGCCAGCAGCTCCCATGGACAGGGGGCAGCTAATGAAAAACTGTTTTTT. Translating it yields CASSSHGQGAANEKLFF. Using reference TRBV7-2 and TRBJ1-4 for the parts outside the CDR3, the full variable domain is GAGVSQSPSNKVTEKGKDVELRCDPISGHTALYWYRQSLGQGLEFLIYFQGNSAPDKSGLPSDRFSAERTGGSVSTLTIQRTQQEDSAVYLCASSSHGQGAANEKLFFGSGTQLSVL.

The chain couples TRBV5-1 to TRBJ2-1; 13 bases are shared with TRBD2. This CDR3 is built from 16 residues. Trimming cost V 2 bases and J 7 bases; bases outside gene matches: 6. Germline V gene lookup returns CDR1 SGHRS and CDR2 YFSETQ. The CDR3 coding sequence is TGCGCCAGCAGCTTCGACGGGACTAGCGGGGCTAATGAGCAGTTCTTC. Translation: CASSFDGTSGANEQFF. Filled out from reference TRBV5-1 and TRBJ2-1, the complete variable domain reads KAGVTQTPRYLIKTRGQQVTLSCSPISGHRSVSWYQQTPGQGLQFLFEYFSETQRNKGNFPGRFSGRQFSNSRSEMNVSTLELGDSALYLCASSFDGTSGANEQFFGPGTRLTVL.

V gene TRBV7-2 combines with J gene TRBJ1-2; no reliable D call. Germline assignment: CDR1 SGHTA and CDR2 FQGNSA. This CDR3 is 14 amino acids long. V lost 0 bases and J 3 bases, leaving 8 bases between the germline ends. In DNA, the CDR3 is TGTGCCAGCAGCTTAGCGAGTCAGGACTATGGCTACACCTTC. It codes for CASSLASQDYGYTF.

The rearrangement uses TRBV29-1 and TRBJ2-7; TRBD2 is a possible D gene (6 bases). Germline-derived CDR1 and CDR2 are SQVTM and ANQGSEA. V lost 0 bases and J lost 4, with 13 bases in between. There are 14 residues in the CDR3. This chain's CDR3 is CSVEDGGSRYEQYF. CDR3 nucleotide sequence: TGCAGCGTTGAAGATGGGGGGAGTCGGTACGAGCAGTACTTC.

This rearrangement joins TRBV7-9 to TRBJ2-3; 16 bases agree with TRBD2. CDR1 and CDR2 (germline): SEHNR, FQNEAQ (reference sequence). CDR3 size: 17 residues. V gave up 0 bases and J gave up 6 bases; unmatched junction bases: 3. In nucleotides, the CDR3 is TGTGCCAGCAGCTTAGCGGGACTAGCGGGGGGGTCGGATACGCAGTATTTT. Protein sequence: CASSLAGLAGGSDTQYF.

The chain links TRBV7-8 to TRBJ2-2, with TRBD2 identical over 13 bases. V shed 4 bases and J 4 bases; nucleotides not matched to a gene: 9. Germline values: CDR1 SGHVS, CDR2 FQNEAQ. The CDR3 loop spans 18 amino acids. CDR3 region: CASSSGLAGAWGTGELFF. The DNA of the CDR3 is TGTGCCAGCAGCTCCGGACTAGCGGGAGCATGGGGCACCGGGGAGCTGTTTTTT.

This clone occurred once. The chain links TRBV6-6 to TRBJ2-7; 9 bases are shared with TRBD1. V dropped 6 bases and J dropped 3; count of bases not matched to a gene: 9. The CDR3 is 15 residues long. Germline CDR1 MNHNY, CDR2 SVGAGI (reference sequence). The CDR3 sequence: CASRGLDRGNYEQYF. The CDR3, as DNA: TGTGCCAGCAGGGGCCTCGACAGGGGGAACTACGAGCAGTACTTC.

The chain joins TRBV6-5 to TRBJ1-2, with 8 bases fitting TRBD1. The CDR3 length is 15 residues. From germline, CDR1 is MNHEY and CDR2 SVGAGI. With 5 bases clipped from V and 5 bases from J, the junction kept 10 bases outside the gene matches. CDR3 nucleotides: TGTGCCAGCAGTAATCCCGACAGGGGAGTTTATGGCTACACCTTC. Translating it yields CASSNPDRGVYGYTF.

This clone was recorded once. Distinct nucleotide sequences in the sample also encode this CDR3. The gene calls are TRBV5-6 and TRBJ2-7, with TRBD1 matching over 10 bases. V lost 4 bases to trimming and J lost 3 bases; unmatched junction nucleotides: 16. The CDR3 is 18 residues long. Looked up from germline, CDR1 is SGHDT and CDR2 is YYEEEE. This chain's CDR3 is CASSLTGGRGGALYEQYF. As DNA, the CDR3 is TGTGCCAGCAGCCTGACAGGGGGCAGAGGGGGGGCCCTCTACGAGCAGTACTTC. The full variable domain, completed using reference TRBV5-6 and TRBJ2-7, is DAGVTQSPTHLIKTRGQQVTLRCSPKSGHDTVSWYQQALGQGPQFIFQYYEEEERQRGNFPDRFSGHQFPNYSSELNVNALLLGDSALYLCASSLTGGRGGALYEQYFGPGTRLTVT.

The chain joins TRBV7-9 to TRBJ1-4; 9 bases agree with TRBD1. CDR3 length equals 15 residues. Germline CDR1 reads SEHNR; CDR2 reads FQNEAQ (reference sequence). V lost 5 bases, J lost 6 bases, and 7 bases stayed unmatched. CDR3 bases: TGTGCCAGCAGCCACCCGGGACAGGGTGATGAAAAACTGTTTTTT. This sequence encodes CASSHPGQGDEKLFF. Using reference TRBV7-9 and TRBJ1-4 for the parts outside the CDR3, the full variable domain is DTGVSQNPRHKITKRGQNVTFRCDPISEHNRLYWYRQTLGQGPEFLTYFQNEAQLEKSRLLSDRFSAERPKGSFSTLEIQRTEQGDSAMYLCASSHPGQGDEKLFFGSGTQLSVL.

This chain uses TRBV4-1 with TRBJ2-7, with 9 bases lining up with TRBD1. This CDR3 has 14 amino acids. J lost 6 bases, V lost 4 bases, and 7 bases had no gene match. The V gene's germline CDR1 is MGHRA and CDR2 YSYEKL. Written as DNA, the CDR3 is TGCGCCAGCAGCCGACCGGGACAGGGATCCGAGCAGTACTTC. It yields the protein CASSRPGQGSEQYF.

The J gene is TRBJ2-7, the V gene TRBV28; 9 nucleotides agree with TRBD2. Trimming took 10 bases from V and 5 from J; bases not matched to a gene: 9. In germline, CDR1 is MDHEN, CDR2 SYDVKM. The CDR3 length is 13 residues. CDR3 nucleotides: TGTGCCACCATAGCGGGAGTGACTGACGAGCAGTACTTC. Its translation: CATIAGVTDEQYF.

The chain uses TRBV5-6 and TRBJ1-1, with 8 positions matching TRBD1. Germline CDR1 SGHDT, CDR2 YYEEEE. This CDR3 is built from 14 residues. With V trimmed by 3 bases and J by 4 bases, 5 bases remained unmatched. In nucleotides, the CDR3 is TGTGCCAGCAGCTGGACAGGGCGCGGCACTGAAGCTTTCTTT. Translation: CASSWTGRGTEAFF. The full variable domain, its missing parts supplied by reference TRBV5-6 and TRBJ1-1, is DAGVTQSPTHLIKTRGQQVTLRCSPKSGHDTVSWYQQALGQGPQFIFQYYEEEERQRGNFPDRFSGHQFPNYSSELNVNALLLGDSALYLCASSWTGRGTEAFFGQGTRLTVV.

The chain carries TRBV5-5 and TRBJ2-7, with 11 bases that match TRBD1. The CDR3 has 15 amino acids. Germline assignment: CDR1 SGHKS and CDR2 YYEKEE (reference sequence). Trimming took 0 bases from V and 6 from J; bases not matched to a gene: 5. The CDR3 nucleotides are TGTGCCAGCAGCTTGGGGGACAGGGGGTTAGGCGAGCAGTACTTC. It specifies CASSLGDRGLGEQYF. The variable domain in full, completed from reference TRBV5-5 and TRBJ2-7, reads DAGVTQSPTHLIKTRGQQVTLRCSPISGHKSVSWYQQVLGQGPQFIFQYYEKEERGRGNFPDRFSARQFPNYSSELNVNALLLGDSALYLCASSLGDRGLGEQYFGPGTRLTVT.